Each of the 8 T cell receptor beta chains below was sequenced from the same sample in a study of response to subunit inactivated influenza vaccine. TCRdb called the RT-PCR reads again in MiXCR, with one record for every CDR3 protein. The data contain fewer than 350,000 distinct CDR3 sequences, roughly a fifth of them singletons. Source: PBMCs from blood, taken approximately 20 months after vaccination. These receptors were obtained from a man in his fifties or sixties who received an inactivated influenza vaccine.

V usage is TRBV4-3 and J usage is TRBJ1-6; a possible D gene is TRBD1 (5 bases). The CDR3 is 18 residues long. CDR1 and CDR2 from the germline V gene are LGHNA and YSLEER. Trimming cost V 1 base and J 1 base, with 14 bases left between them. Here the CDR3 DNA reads TGCGCCAGCAGCCAAGGACCTGGCGGGGCATCCTATAATTCACCCCTCCACTTT. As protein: CASSQGPGGASYNSPLHF.

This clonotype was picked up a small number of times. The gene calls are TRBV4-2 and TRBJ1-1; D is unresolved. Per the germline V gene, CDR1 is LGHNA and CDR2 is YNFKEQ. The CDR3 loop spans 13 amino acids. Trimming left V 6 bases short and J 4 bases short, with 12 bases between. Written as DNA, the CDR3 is TGTGCCAGCAGTCGGGGAGGGTCCACTGAAGCTTTCTTT. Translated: CASSRGGSTEAFF.

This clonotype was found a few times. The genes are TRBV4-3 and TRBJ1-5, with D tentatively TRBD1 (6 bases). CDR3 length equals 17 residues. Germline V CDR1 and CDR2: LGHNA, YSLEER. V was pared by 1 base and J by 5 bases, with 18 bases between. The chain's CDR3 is CASSQVWGTFKDQPQHF. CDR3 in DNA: TGCGCCAGCAGCCAAGTATGGGGGACATTCAAGGATCAGCCCCAGCATTTT.

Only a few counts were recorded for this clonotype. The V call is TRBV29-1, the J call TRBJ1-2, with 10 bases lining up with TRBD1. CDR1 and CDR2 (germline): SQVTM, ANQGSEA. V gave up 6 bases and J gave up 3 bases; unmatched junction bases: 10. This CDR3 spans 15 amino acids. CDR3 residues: CSVVDRGWSDYGYTF. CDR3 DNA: TGCAGCGTCGTGGACAGGGGGTGGTCGGACTATGGCTACACCTTC.

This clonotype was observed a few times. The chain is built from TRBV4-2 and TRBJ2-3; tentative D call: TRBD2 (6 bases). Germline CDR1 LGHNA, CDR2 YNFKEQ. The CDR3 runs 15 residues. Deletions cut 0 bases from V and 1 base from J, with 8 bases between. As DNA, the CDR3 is TGTGCCAGCAGCCAAGATCCTAGCGGCACAGATACGCAGTATTTT. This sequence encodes CASSQDPSGTDTQYF.

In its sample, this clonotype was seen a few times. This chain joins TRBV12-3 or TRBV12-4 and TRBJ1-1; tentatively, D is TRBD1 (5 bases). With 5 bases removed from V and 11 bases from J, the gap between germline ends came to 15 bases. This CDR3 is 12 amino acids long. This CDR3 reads CASSIGGIRAFF. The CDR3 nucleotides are TGTGCCAGCAGTATTGGGGGGATCAGGGCTTTCTTT.

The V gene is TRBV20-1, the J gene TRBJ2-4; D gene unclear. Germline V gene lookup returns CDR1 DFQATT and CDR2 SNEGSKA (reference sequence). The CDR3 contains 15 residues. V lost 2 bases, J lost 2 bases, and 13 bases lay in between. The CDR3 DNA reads TGCAGTGCTAGACATAGCCGGGCCCCCAAAAACATTCAGTACTTC. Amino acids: CSARHSRAPKNIQYF.

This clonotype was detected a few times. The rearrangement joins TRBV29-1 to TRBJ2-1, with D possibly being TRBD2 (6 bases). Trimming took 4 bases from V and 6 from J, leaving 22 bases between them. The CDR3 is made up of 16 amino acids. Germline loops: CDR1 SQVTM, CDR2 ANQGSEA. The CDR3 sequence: CSVGGPWRGEGNEQFF. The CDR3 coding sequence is TGCAGCGTTGGGGGCCCATGGAGGGGTGAGGGCAATGAGCAGTTCTTC.